The rows below give T cell receptor beta chains drawn from one sample of a study of T cells in Graves' hyperthyroidism and ophthalmopathy. One entry per CDR3 protein, called by TCRdb with MiXCR from the multiplex PCR reads. The sample holds a few hundred thousand distinct CDR3 sequences, around 16% seen once. Specimen: blood. These receptors were obtained from a middle-aged woman with Graves' ophthalmopathy. Each CDR3 is given with its conserved first and last residue. The order of the fields is clone size, CDR3 length, J gene, D gene, V gene, CDR3 protein, CDR3 DNA. A D gene is named only where the DNA matches it firmly. Some rows have no size entry. The others give once, few or many, or a class for an expanded clone.

>many|13|TRBJ2-5|.|TRBV5-1
CASSLGLAGTQYF
TGCGCCAGCAGCTTGGGCCTGGCCGGGACCCAGTACTTC
>.|16|TRBJ2-7|TRBD2|TRBV2
CASSEPGTSGGYEQYF
TGTGCCAGCAGTGAACCCGGGACTAGCGGAGGATACGAGCAGTACTTC
>many|16|TRBJ1-4|TRBD1|TRBV20-1
CSARVPGQVQNEKLFF
TGCAGTGCTAGAGTCCCGGGACAGGTCCAAAATGAAAAACTGTTTTTT
>.|19|TRBJ2-1|.|TRBV7-8
CASSNLIRDTPASGSSTFF
TGTGCCAGCAGCAACCTGATCCGGGACACCCCTGCTTCAGGGAGCAGTACTTTCTTC
>few|15|TRBJ1-1|.|TRBV19
CASSIDRRPGTEAFF
TGTGCCAGTAGTATAGATAGACGGCCAGGGACTGAAGCTTTCTTT
>many|13|TRBJ2-7|.|TRBV20-1
CSARKAAQVEQYF
TGCAGTGCTCGTAAGGCGGCCCAGGTCGAGCAGTACTTC
>.|14|TRBJ2-5|.|TRBV5-8
CASSFVQTQETQYF
TGTGCCAGCAGCTTTGTACAGACACAAGAGACCCAGTACTTC
>few|15|TRBJ1-3|.|TRBV20-1
CSAAPWGGSGNTIYF
TGCAGTGCCGCCCCATGGGGAGGGTCTGGAAACACCATATATTTT
>many|20|TRBJ2-1|TRBD2|TRBV6-1
CASRTDSYWTSGPTYNEQFF
TGTGCCAGCAGGACAGACAGTTACTGGACTAGCGGGCCGACCTACAATGAGCAGTTCTTC
>many|14|TRBJ1-1|.|TRBV3-1
CASSQDLVSTEAFF
TGTGCCAGCAGCCAAGATCTCGTTTCGACTGAAGCTTTCTTT
>.|14|TRBJ1-2|.|TRBV20-1
CSASPSGDYYGYTF
TGCAGTGCTAGCCCTTCGGGGGATTACTATGGCTACACCTTC
>many|16|TRBJ1-6|.|TRBV12-3/TRBV12-4
CASSFLPNNRDSPLHF
TGTGCCAGCAGCTTTCTCCCGAACAACAGGGATTCACCCCTCCACTTT
>few|15|TRBJ1-4|.|TRBV7-9
CASSWEGKPEEKLFF
TGTGCCAGCAGCTGGGAAGGGAAGCCAGAGGAAAAACTGTTTTTT
>few|13|TRBJ1-6|.|TRBV15
CATSNTRGSPLHF
TGTGCCACCAGCAATACACGGGGTTCACCCCTCCACTTT
>.|15|TRBJ1-2|.|TRBV2
CASSQAGLRKDGYTF
TGTGCCAGCAGTCAGGCGGGACTGAGAAAGGATGGCTACACCTTC
>.|12|TRBJ1-2|TRBD1|TRBV2
CASSGQGVGYTF
TGTGCCAGCAGTGGACAGGGTGTAGGCTACACCTTC
>few|13|TRBJ1-2|TRBD1|TRBV29-1
CSVGGGQNYGYTF
TGCAGCGTGGGGGGGGGACAGAACTATGGCTACACCTTC
>.|19|TRBJ2-1|.|TRBV10-3
CAISESALMTISSYNEQFF
TGTGCCATCAGTGAGTCGGCCCTCATGACCATCTCCTCCTACAATGAGCAGTTCTTC
>.|15|TRBJ1-2|.|TRBV7-9
CASSLEGRRVTGYTF
TGTGCCAGCAGCCTAGAGGGTCGTAGGGTCACAGGCTACACCTTC
>many|16|TRBJ2-3|.|TRBV13
CASSHFGGISTDTQYF
TGTGCCAGCAGCCACTTTGGCGGGATTAGCACAGATACGCAGTATTTT
>.|13|TRBJ1-3|.|TRBV4-2
CASSQLLGNTIYF
TGTGCCAGCAGCCAACTTCTCGGAAACACCATATATTTT
>.|14|TRBJ1-5|.|TRBV27
CASSSTGSWQPQHF
TGTGCCAGCAGTTCCACAGGGTCGTGGCAGCCCCAGCATTTT
>many|14|TRBJ2-1|TRBD1|TRBV9
CASSPWDRNDEQFF
TGTGCCAGCAGCCCCTGGGACAGGAATGATGAGCAGTTCTTC
>many|16|TRBJ1-1|TRBD1|TRBV18
CASSPRGQGGWTEAFF
TGTGCCAGCTCACCACGCGGACAGGGGGGGTGGACTGAAGCTTTCTTT
>many|13|TRBJ2-7|.|TRBV7-9
CASTLAPGHEQYF
TGTGCCAGCACCCTGGCCCCGGGCCACGAGCAGTACTTC
>many|16|TRBJ1-1|.|TRBV12-3/TRBV12-4
CASSPHSLGGSAEAFF
TGTGCCAGCAGTCCCCATAGTCTGGGGGGGTCGGCTGAAGCTTTCTTT
>.|16|TRBJ2-4|.|TRBV14
CASSQAGGSGKNIQYF
TGTGCCAGCAGCCAAGCCGGGGGCTCGGGCAAAAACATTCAGTACTTC
>.|12|TRBJ2-5|.|TRBV29-1
CSVLTGRETQYF
TGCAGCGTTTTAACAGGGCGGGAGACCCAGTACTTC
>.|16|TRBJ1-2|.|TRBV4-1
CASSQEQGLVARGYTF
TGCGCCAGCAGCCAAGAGCAGGGCCTCGTCGCACGAGGCTACACCTTC
>few|14|TRBJ2-2|TRBD2|TRBV2
CASRGLSGSGELFF
TGTGCCAGCAGAGGGCTCAGCGGGAGCGGGGAGCTGTTTTTT
>many|17|TRBJ2-1|TRBD1|TRBV3-1
CASSQLIRGPRGNEQFF
TGTGCCAGCAGCCAACTCATAAGGGGGCCCAGAGGGAATGAGCAGTTCTTC
>.|12|TRBJ2-1|.|TRBV12-3/TRBV12-4
CASRENYNEQFF
TGTGCCAGCAGGGAAAATTACAATGAGCAGTTCTTC
>few|13|TRBJ2-3|TRBD1|TRBV10-3
CAIGGQDTDTQYF
TGTGCCATCGGTGGACAGGACACAGATACGCAGTATTTT
>few|16|TRBJ2-7|TRBD1|TRBV7-9
CASSNTRQGSSYEQYF
TGTGCCAGCAGCAATACTAGACAGGGCAGCTCCTACGAGCAGTACTTC
>.|12|TRBJ1-2|.|TRBV12-3/TRBV12-4
CASSLSYDGYTF
TGTGCCAGCAGTTTAAGTTATGATGGCTACACCTTC
>many|13|TRBJ2-2|.|TRBV2
CASSLAWAGELFF
TGTGCCAGCAGCCTTGCGTGGGCCGGGGAGCTGTTTTTT
>many|13|TRBJ1-1|.|TRBV11-2
CASSSYQGTEAFF
TGTGCCAGCAGCAGCTATCAAGGCACTGAAGCTTTCTTT
>many|15|TRBJ2-1|.|TRBV7-6
CASSLVWGSYNEQFF
TGTGCCAGCAGCTTAGTGTGGGGTTCCTACAATGAGCAGTTCTTC